This passage covers 20 T cell receptor beta chains from one sample sequenced in a study of blood T cell repertoires in COVID-19. Assay used: immunoSEQ multiplex PCR; TCRdb lists only in-frame clones, some missing. The table shows fewer than 450,000 clones, with around 90% occurring only once. The sequencing input was PBMCs or T cells enriched from blood (not recorded which). Receptors were obtained from a woman aged 18-30 years who had recovered from COVID-19.

The sample holds a few counts of this clone. The J gene is TRBJ1-1, the V gene TRBV5-1; 8 positions agree with TRBD1. In germline, CDR1 is SGHRS, CDR2 YFSETQ. With V trimmed by 4 bases and J by 5 bases, 4 bases remained unmatched. This CDR3 spans 13 amino acids. CDR3 amino acids: CASSPDRVTEAFF. In nucleotides, the CDR3 is TGCGCCAGCAGCCCGGACAGGGTGACTGAAGCTTTCTTT.

V and J are TRBV3-1 (or the pseudogene TRBV3-2) and TRBJ1-1, with D maybe TRBD1 (6 bases). Trimming pared 1 base from V and 3 bases from J, leaving 12 bases between. Germline CDR1 and CDR2: LGHDT and YNNKEL (reference sequence). This CDR3 comprises 15 residues. CDR3 residues: CASSQARGRDTEAFF. CDR3 in DNA: TGTGCCAGCAGCCAAGCCAGGGGAAGGGACACTGAAGCTTTCTTT.

This sequence joins TRBV6-2 or TRBV6-3 and TRBJ2-1, with TRBD2 identical over 7 bases. In germline, CDR1 is MNHEY, CDR2 SVGEGT. The ends lost 2 bases at V and 3 bases at J; junction bases unmatched: 7. The CDR3 is 16 residues long. As DNA, the CDR3 is TGTGCCAGCAGTTACATACTAGCGCAGGACTACAATGAGCAGTTCTTC. It yields the protein CASSYILAQDYNEQFF.

V and J are TRBV2 and TRBJ2-7; TRBD2 matches at 9 bases. The V segment lost 6 bases and the J segment 3 bases; nucleotides outside the gene matches: 9. Germline V lookup: CDR1 SNHLY, CDR2 FYNNEI. The CDR3 covers 15 residues. This chain's CDR3 is CASRKNSGGVYEQYF. CDR3 bases: TGTGCCAGCAGGAAAAATAGCGGGGGTGTCTACGAGCAGTACTTC. Based on the CDR3 plus reference TRBV2 and TRBJ2-7, the full variable domain is EPEVTQTPSHQVTQMGQEVILRCVPISNHLYFYWYRQILGQKVEFLVSFYNNEISEKSEIFDDQFSVERPDGSNFTLKIRSTKLEDSAMYFCASRKNSGGVYEQYFGPGTRLTVT.

The CDR3 DNA sequence: TGTGCCAGTAGTATTCGAGGTAAGGCCTTTATGAACACTGAAGCTTTCTTT. Amino acids: CASSIRGKAFMNTEAFF. The V call is TRBV19, the J call TRBJ1-1; D not resolved. Germline V gene lookup returns CDR1 LNHDA and CDR2 SQIVND (reference sequence). Trimming pared 3 bases from V and 0 bases from J, leaving 17 bases between. The CDR3 has 17 amino acids.

This sequence joins TRBV11-1 and TRBJ1-1, with TRBD1 matching 7 bases. J lost 10 bases, V lost 5 bases, and 10 bases had no gene match. Germline V gene lookup returns CDR1 SGHAT and CDR2 FQDESV (reference sequence). The CDR3 length is 13 residues. CDR3 amino acids: CASSPVGGFLAFF. The CDR3 DNA is TGTGCCAGCAGCCCCGTAGGGGGCTTTCTAGCTTTCTTT.

The chain is built from TRBV7-2 and TRBJ2-7, with 10 bases identical to TRBD2. V lost 2 bases, J lost 4 bases, and 5 bases stayed unmatched. The CDR3 length is 15 residues. CDR1 is SGHTA and CDR2 is FQGNSA in the germline V gene. This chain's CDR3 is CASSLRASGGYEQYF. CDR3 bases: TGTGCCAGCAGCTTAAGGGCTAGCGGGGGATACGAGCAGTACTTC.

V usage is TRBV2 and J usage is TRBJ1-2; 7 bases line up with TRBD1. V lost 6 bases and J lost 6; bases outside the gene matches: 7. Per the germline V gene, CDR1 is SNHLY and CDR2 is FYNNEI. This CDR3 contains 13 residues. CDR3 loop: CASSGDRADGYTF. CDR3 nucleotide sequence: TGTGCCAGCAGCGGTGACAGGGCGGATGGCTACACCTTC.

This clone was detected a few times. J is TRBJ2-2 and V is TRBV7-2, with 8 bases identical to TRBD1. The CDR3 runs 15 residues. The trim removed 6 bases at V and 5 bases at J, leaving 8 bases unmatched. CDR1 and CDR2 (germline): SGHTA, FQGNSA. CDR3 DNA sequence: TGTGCCAGCAGATCCGGGACAGGCAGAACCGGGGAGCTGTTTTTT. Translating it yields CASRSGTGRTGELFF.

J is TRBJ2-5 and V is TRBV12-3 or TRBV12-4, with a tentative D call TRBD2 (5 bases). This CDR3 region has 13 residues. Trimming left V 4 bases short and J 5 bases short, with 11 bases between. The CDR3 loop reads CASSSERRETQYF. CDR3 DNA sequence: TGTGCCAGCAGTTCCGAGAGGAGGGAGACCCAGTACTTC.

The chain uses TRBV15 and TRBJ2-5, with a weak D call TRBD1 (6 bases). Trimming removed 0 bases at V and 5 bases at J, with 7 bases between. CDR3 length: 13 amino acids. Germline assignment: CDR1 LNHNV and CDR2 YYDKDF (reference sequence). CDR3 nucleotides: TGTGCCACCAGCAGAGATCAGGGGGAGACCCAGTACTTC. Residues: CATSRDQGETQYF.

This chain links TRBV28 with TRBJ2-1, with 13 positions matching TRBD2. The V gene's germline CDR1 is MDHEN and CDR2 SYDVKM. Losses at the gene ends were 5 bases for V and 3 bases for J; bases not matched to a gene: 10. The CDR3 extends over 18 amino acids. CDR3 sequence reads: CASSLPTSGGAYYNEQFF. The CDR3 coding sequence is TGTGCCAGCAGTCTACCCACTAGCGGGGGGGCGTACTACAATGAGCAGTTCTTC.

CDR3 in amino acids: CASSFDRVTEAFF. The DNA for the CDR3 is TGTGCCAGCTCATTCGACAGGGTCACTGAAGCTTTCTTT. The chain carries TRBV18 and TRBJ1-1; TRBD1 agrees at 7 bases. This CDR3 is built from 13 residues. V trimming: 5 bases; J trimming: 4 bases; junction bases outside the gene matches: 4. The germline V gene encodes CDR1 KGHSH and CDR2 LQKENI.

This chain uses TRBV2 with TRBJ1-1; D might be TRBD1 (6 bases). The CDR3 sequence is 13 residues long. Germline CDR1 reads SNHLY; CDR2 reads FYNNEI. V was shortened by 6 bases and J by 10 bases, with 18 bases between the two germline ends. The CDR3 region is CASRPGTRVAAFF. CDR3 DNA: TGTGCCAGCAGACCTGGGACAAGGGTGGCAGCTTTCTTT.

With regard to this clone: The identical CDR3 is also encoded by other nucleotide sequences in the sample. The J gene is TRBJ1-5, the V gene TRBV27; 9 nucleotides align to TRBD1. Germline V lookup: CDR1 MNHEY, CDR2 SMNVEV (reference sequence). Losses at the gene ends were 4 bases for V and 6 bases for J; bases not matched to a gene: 7. The CDR3 has 15 amino acids. The CDR3 protein is CASSSLGQGGQPQHF. Written as DNA, the CDR3 is TGTGCCAGCAGTTCCTTGGGACAGGGCGGTCAGCCCCAGCATTTT.

V usage is TRBV5-1 and J usage is TRBJ2-3, with D unresolved. The CDR3 extends over 13 amino acids. CDR1 and CDR2 (germline): SGHRS, YFSETQ. V lost 4 bases and J lost 4, with 10 bases in between. The CDR3 loop is CASSASGADTQYF. CDR3 coding DNA: TGCGCCAGCAGCGCCTCAGGCGCAGATACGCAGTATTTT. Variable domain in full (rest from reference TRBV5-1 and TRBJ2-3): KAGVTQTPRYLIKTRGQQVTLSCSPISGHRSVSWYQQTPGQGLQFLFEYFSETQRNKGNFPGRFSGRQFSNSRSEMNVSTLELGDSALYLCASSASGADTQYFGPGTRLTVL.

The rearrangement links TRBV9 to TRBJ1-1; 9 bases map to TRBD1. Germline CDR1 and CDR2: SGDLS and YYNGEE. The J segment lost 2 bases and the V segment lost 3 bases, leaving 11 bases of the junction unmatched. CDR3 length: 17 residues. This CDR3 is CASSDSGTGLYNTEAFF. Here the CDR3 DNA reads TGTGCCAGCAGCGATAGTGGGACAGGGCTTTATAACACTGAAGCTTTCTTT.

The chain couples TRBV3-1 (or the pseudogene TRBV3-2) to TRBJ1-6, with TRBD1 as a possible D gene (5 bases). This CDR3 has 13 amino acids. From germline, CDR1 is LGHDT and CDR2 YNNKEL (reference sequence). V was shortened by 5 bases and J by 12 bases, with 14 bases between the two germline ends. The CDR3 is CASSSNRGLPLHF. Written as DNA, the CDR3 is TGTGCCAGCAGCAGCAATCGGGGGTTACCCCTCCACTTT.

The V and J genes are TRBV19 and TRBJ1-5; 7 nucleotides match TRBD1. The germline V gene encodes CDR1 LNHDA and CDR2 SQIVND (reference sequence). Trimming took 7 bases from V and 6 from J; bases not matched to a gene: 18. The length of the CDR3 is 17 residues. CDR3 sequence: CASTPGQIAVSRQPQHF. The CDR3 DNA reads as TGTGCCAGTACCCCGGGACAGATAGCGGTATCACGTCAGCCCCAGCATTTT.

CDR3 sequence: CASLLGQANYGYTF. Here the CDR3 DNA reads TGTGCCAGTCTACTCGGACAGGCTAACTATGGCTACACCTTC. The rearrangement uses TRBV6-4 and TRBJ1-2, with 7 nucleotides matching TRBD1. There are 14 residues in the CDR3. Losses at the gene ends were 9 bases for V and 0 bases for J; bases not matched to a gene: 7. CDR1 and CDR2 from the germline V gene are MRHNA and SNTAGT.